This T cell receptor beta chain was captured by sequencing in a study of T cell responses to AZD1222 COVID-19 vaccine. Study outcomes and limitations: Sampled repertoires all dated from after the peak T cell response. The donors showed a predominance of white British ancestry and of females, with possible underestimation of clonal diversity. Of spike-specific TCRs, nearly half reportedly target regions left unmutated in variants.

The protocol was immunoSEQ multiplex PCR, while the TCRdb copy is restricted to in-frame clones and leaves out a portion. The table includes about 140,000 clones, over 65% detected once. Points on this clone: Antigen unknown.

The CDR3 spans 13 residues. Germline values: CDR1 SGHDT, CDR2 YYEEEE. J gave up 5 bases and V 7 bases, and 7 bases lay outside the gene matches. This receptor was taken from an adult in good health. The specimen comprised peripheral blood, sampled on day 0 of AZD1222 vaccination. The chain links TRBV5-6 to TRBJ1-1; TRBD1 agrees at 8 bases. The CDR3 loop reads CASRRTGYTEAFF. The CDR3 DNA reads as TGTGCCAGCCGCCGGACAGGGTATACTGAAGCTTTCTTT.